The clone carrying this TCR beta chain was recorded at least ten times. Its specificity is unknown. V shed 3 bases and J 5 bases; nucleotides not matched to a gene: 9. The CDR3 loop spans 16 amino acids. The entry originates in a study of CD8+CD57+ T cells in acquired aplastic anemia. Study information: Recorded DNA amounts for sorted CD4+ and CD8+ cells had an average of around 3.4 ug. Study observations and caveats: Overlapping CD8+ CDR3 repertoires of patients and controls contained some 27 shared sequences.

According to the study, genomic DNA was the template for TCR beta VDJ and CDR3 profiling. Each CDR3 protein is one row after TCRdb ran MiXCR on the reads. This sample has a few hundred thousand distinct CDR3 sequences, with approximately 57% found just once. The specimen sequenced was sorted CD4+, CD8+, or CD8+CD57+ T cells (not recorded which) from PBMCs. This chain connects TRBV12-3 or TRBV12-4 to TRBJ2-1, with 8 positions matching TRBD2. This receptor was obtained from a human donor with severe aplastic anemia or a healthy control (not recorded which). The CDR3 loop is CASSLGVAGLDNEQFF. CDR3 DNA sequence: TGTGCCAGCAGTTTGGGTGTAGCGGGGCTAGACAATGAGCAGTTCTTC.